What follows describes a single TCR beta chain. These data belong to a study of blood T cell repertoires in COVID-19. The wider study: Sources were T cells, B-cell-depleted T cells, or PBMCs; the material itself was cDNA or gDNA.

As handled by the study authors: Amplification of reference gene primers was used by the study to estimate nucleated cell counts. The protocol was immunoSEQ multiplex PCR, while the TCRdb copy is restricted to in-frame clones and leaves out a portion. Clonal size and the V and J genes are those of that table, whereas D and trimming came from the DNA. The sample consists of 150,000 to 200,000 clones, just under 90% of them appearing once. The germline CDR1 and CDR2 sequences are SGHRS and YFSETQ. This CDR3 is built from 17 residues. J gave up 5 bases and V 0 bases, and 7 bases lay outside the gene matches.

Source material: peripheral blood. The sequence came from a woman between 65 and 79 years old with COVID-19, enrolled during active disease. V and J are TRBV5-1 and TRBJ2-3; TRBD2 matches 12 bases. The CDR3 loop is CASSLAASGGAEDTQYF. In DNA, the CDR3 is TGCGCCAGCAGCTTGGCGGCTAGCGGGGGGGCCGAAGATACGCAGTATTTT.